One sample yielded the 30 T cell receptor beta chains listed below, sequenced in a study of patients and donors after allogeneic stem cell transplantation. MiXCR, applied by TCRdb to the RT-PCR reads, yields one record per CDR3 protein. Of about a million distinct CDR3 sequences in the sample, roughly 18% are singletons; the top ten hold approximately 5.9%. Sample: blood, either unsorted or a sorted T cell fraction (not recorded which). These receptors were obtained from a human donor who was either an allogeneic HSCT recipient or a stem cell or donor lymphocyte infusion donor (not recorded which). It is not recorded whose cells these are; they may come from a transplant donor.

The chain carries TRBV20-1 and TRBJ2-1; D tentatively fits TRBD1 or TRBD2 (6 bases each). This CDR3 has 17 residues. The germline V gene has CDR1 DFQATT and CDR2 SNEGSKA (reference sequence). V was clipped by 0 bases and J by 0 bases, with 15 bases between them. The DNA of the CDR3 is TGCAGTGCTAGAGATAGGAAGACGGGGGCCTCCTACAATGAGCAGTTCTTC. Translated: CSARDRKTGASYNEQFF.

This clonotype was picked up a small number of times. The chain carries TRBV24-1 and TRBJ1-2, with 8 bases identical to TRBD1. The length of the CDR3 is 14 residues. From germline, CDR1 is KGHDR and CDR2 SFDVKD. With 4 bases clipped from V and 2 bases from J, the junction kept 2 bases outside the gene matches. CDR3 sequence reads: CATSERDRNYGYTF. In DNA, the CDR3 is TGTGCCACCAGTGAAAGGGACAGGAACTATGGCTACACCTTC.

The chain carries TRBV12-3 or TRBV12-4 and TRBJ2-1; TRBD1 is a possible D gene (6 bases). V was shortened by 5 bases and J by 0 bases, with 17 bases between the two germline ends. This CDR3 is 17 amino acids long. The CDR3 protein is CASSQTSGTLSYNEQFF. DNA of the CDR3: TGTGCCAGCAGTCAGACTTCCGGGACACTCTCCTACAATGAGCAGTTCTTC.

Only a few counts were recorded for this clonotype. The V call is TRBV7-9, the J call TRBJ2-3; D gene ambiguous. The V and J ends lost 4 bases and 0 bases respectively, with 11 bases between them. The CDR3 loop spans 15 amino acids. Germline CDR1 and CDR2: SEHNR and FQNEAQ (reference sequence). In DNA, the CDR3 is TGTGCCAGCAGCTACCGGGTAGGGAGCACAGATACGCAGTATTTT. It encodes CASSYRVGSTDTQYF.

The chain uses TRBV2 and TRBJ2-4, with 10 bases fitting TRBD2. The CDR3 totals 16 residues. The V segment lost 6 bases and the J segment 6 bases; nucleotides outside the gene matches: 11. CDR1 is SNHLY, CDR2 FYNNEI, per germline. Written as DNA, the CDR3 is TGTGCCAGCAGGGATCCCCCTAGCGGGGGTATAAACATTCAGTACTTC. It encodes CASRDPPSGGINIQYF.

There are a few counts of this clonotype. V and J are TRBV4-2 and TRBJ1-3; TRBD1 is a possible D gene (6 bases). V lost 4 bases to trimming and J lost 1 base, with 11 bases between them. Germline assignment: CDR1 LGHNA and CDR2 YNFKEQ. The CDR3 is 15 residues long. DNA for the CDR3: TGTGCCAGCAGCCGAGAAACAGGGTCTGGAAACACCATATATTTT. Translation gives CASSRETGSGNTIYF.

This clonotype was seen a few times. The chain has TRBV6-5 and TRBJ2-1; 9 bases match TRBD2. The ends lost 4 bases at V and 10 bases at J; junction bases unmatched: 11. The CDR3 extends over 15 amino acids. Germline CDR1 and CDR2: MNHEY and SVGAGI. CDR3 nucleotide sequence: TGTGCCAGCAGTTTGATCGGGACTAGCTCAGGCGAGCAGTTCTTC. Translation: CASSLIGTSSGEQFF.

This clonotype was observed a few times. The DNA for the CDR3 is TGCAGCGTTGAGGGGCGGACAGGATGGGATACGCAGTATTTT. Amino acid sequence: CSVEGRTGWDTQYF. V is TRBV29-1 and J is TRBJ2-3; 7 bases fit TRBD1. Trimming removed 3 bases from V and 6 bases from J; junction bases left unmatched: 9. In germline, CDR1 is SQVTM, CDR2 ANQGSEA. CDR3 length: 14 residues.

This chain uses TRBV4-2 with TRBJ2-1, with D perhaps being TRBD1 or TRBD2 (6 bases each). The ends were cut back, 0 bases at V and 8 bases at J, with 23 bases in the middle. The CDR3 consists of 18 residues. Germline V CDR1 and CDR2: LGHNA, YNFKEQ. CDR3: CASSQDLGRGLLVHEQFF. CDR3 bases: TGTGCCAGCAGCCAAGATCTAGGCAGGGGACTCCTCGTCCATGAGCAGTTCTTC.

This clonotype was seen only a few times. The chain links TRBV12-3 or TRBV12-4 to TRBJ2-1; 13 nucleotides align to TRBD2. V was clipped by 2 bases and J by 2 bases; unmatched bases: 3. The CDR3 totals 17 residues. Here the CDR3 reads CASSLFTSGGAYNEQFF. The CDR3 nucleotides read TGTGCCAGCAGTTTATTCACTAGCGGGGGGGCCTACAATGAGCAGTTCTTC.

This clonotype was observed a few times. The V and J genes are TRBV21-1 and TRBJ1-2; the table names TRBD1, a call not compared with the DNA. TRBV21-1 is tagged as a pseudogene. The CDR3 totals 15 residues. In DNA, the CDR3 is TGTGCCAGCAGCGCCAACAGGGGGCAGGGCTATGGCTACACCTTC. Amino acids: CASSANRGQGYGYTF.

This clonotype came up once. V and J are TRBV2 and TRBJ1-6, with D possibly being TRBD1 (5 bases). The CDR3 runs 14 residues. V was trimmed by 4 bases and J by 10 bases, leaving 14 bases between them. CDR1 SNHLY and CDR2 FYNNEI come from the germline V gene. The CDR3 coding sequence is TGTGCCAGCAGTGCGGGGCGCGGGCAATCACCCCTCCACTTT. Protein product: CASSAGRGQSPLHF.

This clonotype was found a few times. CDR3 sequence reads: CSARKTGGWENTIYF. The CDR3 nucleotides are TGCAGTGCCCGAAAGACAGGGGGCTGGGAAAACACCATATATTTT. The chain joins TRBV20-1 to TRBJ1-3; the match to TRBD1 covers 10 bases. The CDR3 spans 15 residues. Trimming removed 6 bases from V and 6 bases from J; junction bases left unmatched: 11. Germline V gives CDR1 DFQATT, CDR2 SNEGSKA (reference sequence).

In this sample, this clonotype turned up a few times. The CDR3 here is CATSDLRGSATGELFF. CDR3 nucleotides: TGTGCCACCAGTGATTTGCGGGGTTCGGCCACCGGGGAGCTGTTTTTT. The chain has TRBV24-1 and TRBJ2-2; possibly TRBD2 for D (5 bases). The ends were cut back, 0 bases at V and 4 bases at J, with 11 bases in the middle. The germline CDR1 and CDR2 sequences are KGHDR and SFDVKD. CDR3 length: 16 residues.

The genes are TRBV30 and TRBJ2-2; 10 bases align to TRBD1. Looked up from germline, CDR1 is GTSNPN and CDR2 is SVGIG (reference sequence). This CDR3 is 16 amino acids long. J gave up 3 bases and V 0 bases, and 4 bases lay outside the gene matches. CDR3 sequence (DNA): TGTGCCTGGAGTGTCCCGGACAGGGGGGACACCGGGGAGCTGTTTTTT. Its protein is CAWSVPDRGDTGELFF.

This chain joins TRBV28 and TRBJ2-2; 7 bases fit TRBD1. This CDR3 has 13 residues. V dropped 11 bases and J dropped 4; count of bases not matched to a gene: 7. From germline, CDR1 is MDHEN and CDR2 SYDVKM. The CDR3, as DNA: TGTGCCGCAAGGGGGCAGGTCACCGGGGAGCTGTTTTTT. It specifies CAARGQVTGELFF.

The chain links TRBV5-1 to TRBJ2-4; no clear D. V dropped 0 bases and J dropped 8 bases, with 15 bases sitting between them. The CDR3 length is 15 residues. Germline loops: CDR1 SGHRS, CDR2 YFSETQ. CDR3 sequence: CASSLEGQEIDIQYF. In DNA form, the CDR3 reads TGCGCCAGCAGCTTGGAGGGCCAGGAGATCGACATTCAGTACTTC.

The CDR3 bases are TGTGCCAGCAGTATGCGGACAGGGATGAACACTGAAGCTTTCTTT. It specifies CASSMRTGMNTEAFF. This chain uses TRBV12-3 or TRBV12-4 with TRBJ1-1, with 8 bases that match TRBD1. V shed 5 bases, J shed 0 bases, and the junction held 5 bases outside the gene matches. The CDR3 is made up of 15 amino acids.

This clonotype was picked up a small number of times. The chain couples TRBV24-1 to TRBJ2-3; unclear D gene. Per the germline V gene, CDR1 is KGHDR and CDR2 is SFDVKD. The V end was cut by 1 base, the J end by 1 base, with 5 bases between. The length of the CDR3 is 14 residues. Here the CDR3 reads CATSDFGGTDTQYF. Here the CDR3 DNA reads TGTGCCACCAGTGATTTCGGCGGCACAGATACGCAGTATTTT.

In this sample, this clonotype turned up a few times. The chain is built from TRBV5-1 and TRBJ1-5; 7 bases line up with TRBD1. In germline, CDR1 is SGHRS, CDR2 YFSETQ. After removal of 4 bases from V and 7 bases from J, the junction contained 11 bases not matched to a gene. The CDR3 contains 15 residues. The CDR3 DNA follows: TGCGCCAGCAGCCCAGTTCCAGGGGGGCGACAGCCCCAGCATTTT. It codes for CASSPVPGGRQPQHF.

This rearrangement joins TRBV20-1 to TRBJ2-7; 14 nucleotides align to TRBD2. Unmatched junction bases numbered 4, after V lost 5 bases and J lost 4 bases. Germline CDR1 reads DFQATT; CDR2 reads SNEGSKA (reference sequence). The CDR3 loop spans 14 amino acids. CDR3 sequence (DNA): TGCAGTGCTTTGACTAGCGGGGGGGCTTACGAGCAGTACTTC. This codes for CSALTSGGAYEQYF.

This clonotype has a handful of counts. The chain employs TRBV20-1 and TRBJ1-2, with no clear D. The CDR3 loop spans 12 amino acids. The germline CDR1 and CDR2 sequences are DFQATT and SNEGSKA (reference sequence). V was trimmed by 6 bases and J by 2 bases, leaving 10 bases between them. The CDR3 DNA reads as TGCAGTGCCCCCGACGGGAACTATGGCTACACCTTC. Protein sequence: CSAPDGNYGYTF.

The chain joins TRBV21-1 to TRBJ2-2; the table's D call of TRBD1 was not tested on the DNA. TRBV21-1 is shown as a pseudogene. The CDR3 spans 17 residues. This CDR3 is CASSKVRQGLGTGELFF. CDR3 nucleotide sequence: TGTGCCAGCAGCAAAGTCCGGCAGGGGCTGGGCACCGGGGAGCTGTTTTTT.

In this sample, this clonotype turned up a few times. The rearrangement uses TRBV12-3 or TRBV12-4 and TRBJ1-1; D unresolved. The CDR3 runs to 14 residues. Deletions cut 6 bases from V and 8 bases from J, with 19 bases between. For the CDR3, the DNA is TGTGCCAGCAGCTCAGTGGTGGGGAAAGGGGAAGCTTTCTTT. This encodes CASSSVVGKGEAFF.

Only a few counts were recorded for this clonotype. This chain links TRBV4-2 with TRBJ2-1; unclear D gene. Germline V lookup: CDR1 LGHNA, CDR2 YNFKEQ. This CDR3 is 13 amino acids long. The V and J ends lost 3 bases and 3 bases respectively, with 6 bases between them. The CDR3 spells CASSHNVYNEQFF. CDR3 nucleotide sequence: TGTGCCAGCAGCCACAACGTCTACAATGAGCAGTTCTTC.

The chain has TRBV7-2 and TRBJ2-2; the D is unclear. This CDR3 spans 16 amino acids. The germline CDR1 and CDR2 sequences are SGHTA and FQGNSA. V dropped 5 bases and J dropped 3 bases, with 16 bases sitting between them. The CDR3 DNA reads TGTGCCAGCAGCCCTGGGTCCAGGATCGACACCGGGGAGCTGTTTTTT. It yields the protein CASSPGSRIDTGELFF.

In its sample, this clonotype was seen a few times. CDR3: CASSLWDEATENNSPLHF. CDR3 DNA: TGTGCCAGCAGTTTGTGGGACGAGGCGACAGAGAATAATTCACCCCTCCACTTT. This rearrangement joins TRBV28 to TRBJ1-6; maybe TRBD1 (5 bases). The CDR3 totals 18 residues. Germline lookup yields CDR1 MDHEN and CDR2 SYDVKM. The V gene lost 3 bases and the J gene lost 5 bases, with 20 bases spanning the gap.

The J gene is TRBJ2-1, the V gene TRBV11-3; 10 nucleotides match TRBD2. The V segment lost 3 bases and the J segment 9 bases; nucleotides outside the gene matches: 8. The length of the CDR3 is 15 residues. CDR1 and CDR2 (germline): SGHNT, YENEEA. CDR3 in amino acids: CASSFEREGWVEQFF. CDR3 DNA: TGTGCCAGCAGCTTTGAGCGGGAGGGTTGGGTTGAGCAGTTCTTC.

The chain joins TRBV7-9 to TRBJ2-1, with D possibly matching TRBD1 (6 bases). CDR3 size: 15 residues. V was clipped by 2 bases and J by 6 bases, with 14 bases between them. The germline gives CDR1 SEHNR, CDR2 FQNEAQ (reference sequence). Here the CDR3 reads CASSLNSGRGNEQFF. CDR3 nucleotide sequence: TGTGCCAGCAGCTTAAACTCGGGCAGGGGCAATGAGCAGTTCTTC.

To note about this clonotype: Given a much more abundant clone one base away, this may be a read error. The chain uses TRBV6-6 and TRBJ1-1; D gene unclear. Deletions cut 2 bases from V and 7 bases from J, with 8 bases between. The CDR3 loop spans 12 amino acids. Germline assignment: CDR1 MNHNY and CDR2 SVGAGI (reference sequence). For the CDR3, the DNA is TGTGCCAGCAGTTACGGTGGCAGTGAAGCTTTCTTT. It specifies CASSYGGSEAFF.